This T cell receptor (beta chain) is drawn from a study of blood T cell repertoires in COVID-19. At the level of the study: Sites across the United States, Italy and Spain contributed samples from acute and convalescent COVID-19. PBMCs, B-cell-depleted T cells, or T cells were the source of the cDNA or gDNA that made up the material.

Per germline, CDR1 LNHDA and CDR2 SQIVND (reference sequence). This CDR3 comprises 16 residues. Trimming cost V 3 bases and J 2 bases, with 14 bases left between them. Per the study methods: From reference gene primer amplification, estimates of nucleated cell counts were derived. Sequencing used immunoSEQ multiplex PCR; TCRdb keeps in-frame clones, though not all of them. The V and J calls and clone size come from that table; D and trimming were worked out from the DNA. This sample has fewer than 90,000 clones; around 89% occur once, and the top ten carry 1.3% to 1.5%. The clonotype comes from a human donor in a cohort sampled during active COVID-19. The specimen sequenced was peripheral blood. The chain is built from TRBV19 and TRBJ1-3, with D perhaps TRBD1 (6 bases). CDR3 bases: TGTGCCAGTAGTATCGCGTCGAGGGGGACTGGAAACACCATATATTTT. It encodes CASSIASRGTGNTIYF.